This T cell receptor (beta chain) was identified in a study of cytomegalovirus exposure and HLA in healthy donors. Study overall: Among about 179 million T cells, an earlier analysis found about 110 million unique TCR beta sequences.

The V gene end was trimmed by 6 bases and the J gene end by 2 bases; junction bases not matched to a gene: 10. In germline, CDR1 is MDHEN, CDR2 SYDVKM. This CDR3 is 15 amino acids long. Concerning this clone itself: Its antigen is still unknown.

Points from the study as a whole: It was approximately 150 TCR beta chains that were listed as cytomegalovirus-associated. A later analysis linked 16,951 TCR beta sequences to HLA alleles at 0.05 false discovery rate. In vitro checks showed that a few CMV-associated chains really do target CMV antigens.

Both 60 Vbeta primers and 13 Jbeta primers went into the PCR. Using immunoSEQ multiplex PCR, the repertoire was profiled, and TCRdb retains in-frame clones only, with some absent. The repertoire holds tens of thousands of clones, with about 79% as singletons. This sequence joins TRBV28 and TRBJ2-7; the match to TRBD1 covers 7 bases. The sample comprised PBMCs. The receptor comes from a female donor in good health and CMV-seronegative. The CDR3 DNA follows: TGTGCCAGCAGACCCCCGGGACAGAGAACCTACGAGCAGTACTTC. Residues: CASRPPGQRTYEQYF.